The entry below gives a single T cell receptor (beta chain) sequence along with its context. Per the study methods: Cell counts per sample came from amplifying reference gene primers. Here immunoSEQ multiplex PCR was the method, and the copy in TCRdb shows in-frame clones only, minus some. That table furnishes V, J and clone size, whereas the DNA furnished D and trimming. The table lists some 96,000 clones, about nine tenths of them singletons. CDR3 length: 12 residues. The V gene lost 3 bases and the J gene lost 0 bases, with 2 bases spanning the gap. CDR1 is SGHNT, CDR2 YYREEE, per germline (reference sequence). The sample originates from a study of blood T cell repertoires in COVID-19.

The rearrangement uses TRBV5-4 and TRBJ2-3; D remains ambiguous. The sequence came from a man aged 45-60 years with acute or convalescent COVID-19. Sequencing was performed on peripheral blood. This chain's CDR3 is CASSSSTDTQYF. For the CDR3, the DNA is TGTGCCAGCAGCTCGAGCACAGATACGCAGTATTTT. Complete variable domain (other parts from reference TRBV5-4 and TRBJ2-3): ETGVTQSPTHLIKTRGQQVTLRCSSQSGHNTVSWYQQALGQGPQFIFQYYREEENGRGNFPPRFSGLQFPNYSSELNVNALELDDSALYLCASSSSTDTQYFGPGTRLTVL.